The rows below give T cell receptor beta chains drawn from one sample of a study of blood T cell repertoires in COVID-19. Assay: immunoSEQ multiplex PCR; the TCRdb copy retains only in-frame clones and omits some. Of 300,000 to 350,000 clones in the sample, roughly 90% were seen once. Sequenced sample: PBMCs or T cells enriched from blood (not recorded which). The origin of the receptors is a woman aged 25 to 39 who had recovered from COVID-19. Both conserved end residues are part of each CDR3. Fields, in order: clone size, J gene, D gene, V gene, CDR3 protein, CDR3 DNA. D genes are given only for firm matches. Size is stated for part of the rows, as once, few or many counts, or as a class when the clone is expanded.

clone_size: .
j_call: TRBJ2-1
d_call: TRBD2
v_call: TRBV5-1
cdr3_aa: CASSSGLAGVTTGEQFF
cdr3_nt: TGCGCCAGCAGCTCGGGACTAGCGGGGGTTACTACAGGGGAGCAGTTCTTC

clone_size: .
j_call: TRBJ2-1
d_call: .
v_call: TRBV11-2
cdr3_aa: CASSDPGNNEQFF
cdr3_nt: TGTGCCAGCAGCGACCCAGGGAACAATGAGCAGTTCTTC

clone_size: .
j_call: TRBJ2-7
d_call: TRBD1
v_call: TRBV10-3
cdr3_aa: CAISRDRVSYEQYF
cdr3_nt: TGTGCCATCAGCCGGGACAGGGTATCCTACGAGCAGTACTTC

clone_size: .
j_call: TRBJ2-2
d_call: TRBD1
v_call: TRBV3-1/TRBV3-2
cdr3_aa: CASSQARGRITGELFF
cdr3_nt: TGTGCCAGCAGCCAAGCCAGGGGGCGCATCACCGGGGAGCTGTTTTTT

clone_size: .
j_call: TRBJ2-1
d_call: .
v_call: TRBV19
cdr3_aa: CASSIGDTSYNEQFF
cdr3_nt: TGTGCCAGTAGTATAGGGGACACCTCCTACAATGAGCAGTTCTTC

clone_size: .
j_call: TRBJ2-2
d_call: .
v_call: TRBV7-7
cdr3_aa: CASSPLTGELFF
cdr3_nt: TGTGCTAGCAGCCCTCTAACCGGGGAGCTGTTTTTT

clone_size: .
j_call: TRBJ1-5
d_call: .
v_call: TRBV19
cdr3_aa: CASSIEEAYQPQHF
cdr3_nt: TGTGCCAGTAGTATCGAGGAGGCCTATCAGCCCCAGCATTTT

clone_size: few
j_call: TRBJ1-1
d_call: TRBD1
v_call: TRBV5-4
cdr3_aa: CASSLWTGNTEAFF
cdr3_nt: TGTGCCAGCAGCCTCTGGACAGGAAACACTGAAGCTTTCTTT

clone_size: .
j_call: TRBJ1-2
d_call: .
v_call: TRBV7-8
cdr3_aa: CASSLEFRVSNYGYTF
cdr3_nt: TGTGCCAGCAGCTTAGAATTCAGGGTATCTAACTATGGCTACACCTTC

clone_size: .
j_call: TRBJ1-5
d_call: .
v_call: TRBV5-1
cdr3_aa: CASSPDSFNQPQHF
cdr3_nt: TGCGCCAGCAGCCCCGACAGCTTCAATCAGCCCCAGCATTTT

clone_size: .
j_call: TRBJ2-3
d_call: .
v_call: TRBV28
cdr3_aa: CASSLASRVDTQYF
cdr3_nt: TGTGCCAGCAGTTTAGCTTCCAGGGTAGATACGCAGTATTTT

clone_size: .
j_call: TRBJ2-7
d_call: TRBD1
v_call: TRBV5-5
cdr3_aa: CASSLGTGGYEQYF
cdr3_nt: TGTGCCAGCAGCTTGGGGACAGGGGGCTACGAGCAGTACTTC

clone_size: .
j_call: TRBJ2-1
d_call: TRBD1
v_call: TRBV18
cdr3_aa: CASSPVGGVRNEQFF
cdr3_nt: TGTGCCAGCTCACCAGTAGGGGGCGTTAGGAATGAGCAGTTCTTC

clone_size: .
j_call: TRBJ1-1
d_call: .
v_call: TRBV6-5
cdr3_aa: CASSYSGQINTEAFF
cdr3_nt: TGTGCCAGCAGTTACTCTGGGCAGATAAACACTGAAGCTTTCTTT

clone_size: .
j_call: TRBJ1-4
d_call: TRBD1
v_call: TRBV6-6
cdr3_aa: CASSNRDSTNEKLFF
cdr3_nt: TGTGCCAGCAGTAACCGGGACAGCACTAATGAAAAACTGTTTTTT

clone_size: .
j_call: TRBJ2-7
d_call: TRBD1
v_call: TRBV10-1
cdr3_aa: CASSEYRGSSYEQYF
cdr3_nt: TGCGCCAGCAGTGAGTACAGGGGAAGCTCCTACGAGCAGTACTTC

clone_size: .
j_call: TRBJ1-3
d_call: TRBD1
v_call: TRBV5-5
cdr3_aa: CASSSRTGPHSGNTIYF
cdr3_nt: TGTGCCAGCAGCTCCCGGACAGGACCCCATTCTGGAAACACCATATATTTT